This T cell receptor beta chain was documented in a study of T cells after posttransplantation cyclophosphamide. Findings and caveats of the study: TRB clonality was highly associated with recipient CMV seropositivity and reactivation.

On this clone: Its antigen remains unknown.

CDR1 SGHRS and CDR2 YFSETQ come from the germline V gene. The CDR3 sequence is 14 residues long. Generated by immunoSEQ multiplex PCR, the TCRdb table keeps only in-frame clones and is missing some. The data show tens of thousands of clones, 75% to 95% seen once. The naive gate required viable CD3+CD4+ or CD3+CD8+ cells with CCR7+CD45RA+CD45RO-CD95-CD27+CD28+ phenotype. Peripheral blood was collected from the related graft donor on the marrow donation day. This clonotype originated in a man younger than 40 in good health and a related stem cell transplant donor. V and J are TRBV5-1 and TRBJ2-5, with D possibly TRBD2 on 6 matching bases. The assigned J gene may be wrong: the sequence end matches TRBJ2-7 better. Sequenced material: naive CD4+ T cells sorted from blood. The CDR3 DNA reads as TGCGCCAGCAGCCCAACCGGGGGAGTCTACGAGCAGTACTTC. As protein: CASSPTGGVYEQYF.